This TCR beta chain was captured in a study of OX40 agonist ivuxolimab in advanced cancers. Some background on the complete study: Ivuxolimab was an agonistic, fully human IgG2 monoclonal antibody directed against OX40 (CD134), a costimulatory receptor. Intravenous ivuxolimab was administered to patients every 2 weeks at six dose levels: 0.01, 0.1, 0.3, 1.5, 3 and 10 mg/kg. Of the roughly 51 patients in dose escalation, about 20 had hepatocellular carcinoma, about 15 had melanoma, 9 had renal cell carcinoma and 9 had head and neck cancer. In the dose-escalation cohort, more than 75% of patients were male, and the mean age was approximately 64 years, with a range of roughly 20 to 79. Prior anti-PD-1, anti-PD-L1 or anti-CTLA-4 therapy was permitted, and checkpoint inhibitors had been received by 30% to 40% of dose-escalation patients. Three dose-escalation patients achieved partial responses, one with hepatocellular carcinoma and two with cutaneous melanoma. The point of sequencing TCRbeta in the periphery was to test whether ivuxolimab changed TCR sequence diversity and drove clonal T-cell expansion. The paper reports the monotherapy dose-escalation portion (N of about 50 patients) of the phase I ivuxolimab trial.

The full study reports these points: Low levels of normalized T-cell clonal expansion were also seen in some patients who did not respond. After ivuxolimab, more expanded clones were found on average in CD8+ T cells than in CD4+ T cells. Which antigens the clonally expanded peripheral T cells were specific for was not determined. In the 0.1-3.0 mg/kg groups, partial responders were among the patients with the lowest normalized peripheral clonal expansion, particularly in CD8+ T cells. At doses of 0.1 to 3.0 mg/kg, clonal expansion of both CD4+ and CD8+ T cells in blood was seen between baseline and week 6.

To sequence the TCRbeta CDR3 region, genomic DNA was isolated from the sorted cells. TCRbeta CDR3 regions were sequenced using the immunoSEQ Assay. TCRdb limited this immuneACCESS table to in-frame rearrangements with V and J called. A share of clones is missing; checked studies link under half to unresolved V genes, and the rest is unexplained. The sample contains fewer than 90,000 clones, more than 85% of them found a single time. About 6.6% of the sample is held by the ten biggest clonotypes. On this clone itself: Its binding antigen is unknown. Base qualities are not at hand, and no much larger clone is one base apart.

From the germline V gene, CDR1 is SQVTM and CDR2 is ANQGSEA. V and J are truncated by 3 bases and 0 bases respectively, leaving an intervening sequence of 3 bases. From the cysteine up to the phenylalanine, the CDR3 has a length of 13 residues. Here the CDR3 DNA is all that survives: 39 bases in frame from base 1. The trial excluded patients who had a history of autoimmune disease or who were on systemic immunosuppression. In every dose cohort, peripheral blood was drawn for TCR sequencing at baseline, cycle 4 day 1, and cycle 7 day 1. Samples came from an open-label, multicenter, first-in-human phase I dose-escalation trial of ivuxolimab. Adults with locally advanced or metastatic head and neck squamous cell, hepatocellular, melanoma or renal cell carcinoma were enrolled in the trial. CD4+ and CD8+ T cells were sorted separately from peripheral blood before TCR sequencing.

The TCR comes from an adult with an advanced solid tumor such as melanoma, head and neck, liver or kidney cancer. This material consisted of CD4+ or CD8+ T cells sorted from blood, taken in a trial of the OX40 agonist ivuxolimab. Recombination linked TRBV29-1 to TRBJ2-6, with the identity of the D gene unclear. The nucleotide sequence is TGCAGCGTTGAGTCCTCTGGGGCCAACGTCCTGACTTTC. Translated, it gives CSVESSGANVLTF.